The table lists the clone carrying this TCR beta chain with many counts. Unique molecular identifiers were incorporated into the prepared TCRbeta library. TCRdb reanalysed the PCR reads using MiXCR and keeps one entry per CDR3 protein. The data hold 230,000 or so distinct CDR3 sequences, with approximately 9.8% observed a single time. The sample belongs to a study of T-cell reconstitution after alpha-beta-depleted transplantation in children. CDR3 length: 17 amino acids. The J segment lost 5 bases and the V segment lost 0 bases, leaving 6 bases of the junction unmatched. Germline values: CDR1 SGHKS, CDR2 YYEKEE (reference sequence).

The source is a human donor who donated a stem cell graft to a child with SCID. The chain links TRBV5-5 to TRBJ2-3; TRBD2 agrees at 13 bases. Source: PBMCs from the stem cell graft donor, taken from the stem cell graft. The CDR3 sequence is CASSLGGLAGFGDTQYF. CDR3 sequence (DNA): TGTGCCAGCAGCTTGGGGGGACTAGCGGGGTTTGGAGATACGCAGTATTTT. The full variable domain, completed using reference TRBV5-5 and TRBJ2-3, is DAGVTQSPTHLIKTRGQQVTLRCSPISGHKSVSWYQQVLGQGPQFIFQYYEKEERGRGNFPDRFSARQFPNYSSELNVNALLLGDSALYLCASSLGGLAGFGDTQYFGPGTRLTVL.